Following are 24 T cell receptor beta chains from one sample sequenced in a study of blood T cell repertoires in COVID-19. Sequencing used immunoSEQ multiplex PCR; TCRdb keeps in-frame clones, though not all of them. The sample yields a few hundred thousand clones, around 89% seen once. Sample: peripheral blood. Receptors originate from an older woman with COVID-19, enrolled during active disease.

The chain links TRBV5-1 to TRBJ1-5; a possible D gene is TRBD1 (6 bases). The CDR3 is 15 amino acids. Trimming removed 0 bases at V and 7 bases at J, with 14 bases between. Germline lookup yields CDR1 SGHRS and CDR2 YFSETQ. The chain's CDR3 is CASSLATGSGQPQHF. Here the CDR3 DNA reads TGCGCCAGCAGCTTGGCAACAGGGTCAGGGCAGCCCCAGCATTTT.

The chain couples TRBV6-1 to TRBJ1-2; D not resolved. The CDR3 extends over 15 amino acids. Germline V CDR1 and CDR2: MNHNS, SASEGT. Between the trimmed V and J ends, which lost 2 bases and 5 bases, there was a span of 15 bases. The CDR3 is CASSEQEASGYGYTF. The CDR3 DNA is TGTGCCAGCAGTGAACAGGAAGCCAGCGGGTATGGCTACACCTTC.

The V and J genes are TRBV4-2 and TRBJ1-6, with 7 nucleotides matching TRBD1. Germline lookup yields CDR1 LGHNA and CDR2 YNFKEQ. The J segment lost 6 bases and the V segment lost 4 bases, leaving 9 bases of the junction unmatched. The CDR3 sequence is 16 residues long. CDR3 DNA: TGTGCCAGCAGCCCTACCCTAGACAGGGCTAATTCACCCCTCCACTTT. Translating gives CASSPTLDRANSPLHF.

The chain employs TRBV4-3 and TRBJ2-5, with D unclear. Trimming took off 0 bases at V and 1 base at J, with 6 bases between the two ends. Germline CDR1 reads LGHNA; CDR2 reads YSLEER. CDR3 length equals 14 residues. The CDR3 bases are TGCGCCAGCAGCCAAGAACTGTTCCAAGAGACCCAGTACTTC. This sequence encodes CASSQELFQETQYF.

This chain connects TRBV19 to TRBJ1-6; D remains unclear. The ends were cut back, 1 base at V and 2 bases at J, with 6 bases in the middle. The CDR3 totals 15 residues. Germline lookup yields CDR1 LNHDA and CDR2 SQIVND (reference sequence). CDR3 region: CASSIGGAYNSPLHF. The CDR3 nucleotides are TGTGCCAGTAGTATAGGGGGAGCCTATAATTCACCCCTCCACTTT.

A note on this clone: The junction does not match germline at one end; this may be a read error. V is TRBV11-2 and J is TRBJ2-7; perhaps TRBD1 as D (6 bases). The CDR3 runs 13 residues. The germline CDR1 and CDR2 sequences are SGHAT and FQNNGV. The CDR3 DNA is TGTGCCAGCAGCTTGGCTCAGGGGATAGATTTGGACTTC. As protein: CASSLAQGIDLDF.

This clone was seen more than once but under ten times. The chain joins TRBV27 to TRBJ1-3; 11 bases fit TRBD1. There are 15 residues in the CDR3. Germline V lookup: CDR1 MNHEY, CDR2 SMNVEV (reference sequence). V lost 5 bases and J lost 8; bases outside the gene matches: 8. Here the CDR3 reads CASSEGQGESDTIYF. The CDR3 region has the DNA TGTGCCAGCAGTGAGGGACAGGGGGAAAGCGACACCATATATTTT.

V is TRBV19 and J is TRBJ1-2; 9 bases are shared with TRBD1. Germline CDR1 LNHDA, CDR2 SQIVND (reference sequence). This CDR3 has 16 residues. Unmatched junction bases numbered 9, after V lost 4 bases and J lost 3 bases. The CDR3 DNA is TGTGCCAGTAGTACTTCGACAAGGACAGGGGACTATGGCTACACCTTC. This codes for CASSTSTRTGDYGYTF.

The genes are TRBV5-4 and TRBJ1-6; D remains unclear. Trimming took off 0 bases at V and 4 bases at J, with 14 bases between the two ends. The CDR3 consists of 17 residues. CDR1 and CDR2 from the germline V gene are SGHNT and YYREEE (reference sequence). In nucleotides, the CDR3 is TGTGCCAGCAGCTTGGCGGGAGGGAGCAATTATAATTCACCCCTCCACTTT. Translated, it gives CASSLAGGSNYNSPLHF.

The V call is TRBV6-5, the J call TRBJ1-1; 8 bases agree with TRBD1. The CDR3 spans 14 residues. Germline V gene data show CDR1 as MNHEY and CDR2 as SVGAGI. Trimming removed 7 bases from V and 2 bases from J; junction bases left unmatched: 6. The CDR3, as DNA: TGTGCCAGCACTGGACAGGGAAGAAACACTGAAGCTTTCTTT. Protein sequence: CASTGQGRNTEAFF.

The V and J genes are TRBV6-5 and TRBJ1-2; possible D gene TRBD1, 6 bases. The CDR3 has 14 residues. Trimming took 5 bases from V and 8 from J, leaving 18 bases between them. Germline CDR1 MNHEY, CDR2 SVGAGI. The CDR3 reads CASSKIQGSEGYTF. In nucleotides, the CDR3 is TGTGCCAGCAGTAAGATCCAGGGGTCGGAAGGCTACACCTTC.

As for this clone: Sequence at one end of the junction differs from germline and may be a read error. The CDR3 DNA reads TGTGCCACTAATCCGGGGGGCAAACAGCCCCAGCATTTT. Amino acids: CATNPGGKQPQHF. The chain uses TRBV19 and TRBJ1-5; the D gene is possibly TRBD1 (6 bases). CDR1 is LNHDA and CDR2 is SQIVND in the germline V gene (reference sequence). This CDR3 is 13 amino acids long.

V usage is TRBV2 and J usage is TRBJ1-1; TRBD1 is a possible D gene (5 bases). Germline V gene sequence: CDR1 SNHLY, CDR2 FYNNEI. The CDR3 spans 15 residues. The V and J ends lost 4 bases and 7 bases respectively, with 19 bases between them. The chain's CDR3 is CASSVASGGTGEAFF. CDR3 nucleotide sequence: TGTGCCAGCAGTGTCGCTTCGGGGGGGACGGGTGAAGCTTTCTTT. Supplemented by reference TRBV2 and TRBJ1-1, the full variable domain reads EPEVTQTPSHQVTQMGQEVILRCVPISNHLYFYWYRQILGQKVEFLVSFYNNEISEKSEIFDDQFSVERPDGSNFTLKIRSTKLEDSAMYFCASSVASGGTGEAFFGQGTRLTVV.

The rearrangement links TRBV3-1 (or the pseudogene TRBV3-2) to TRBJ1-2, with TRBD1 matching over 9 bases. The CDR3 length is 15 residues. Germline CDR1 and CDR2: LGHDT and YNNKEL (reference sequence). Unmatched junction bases numbered 4, after V lost 1 base and J lost 4 bases. The CDR3 loop is CASSQGQGQGYGYTF. Written as DNA, the CDR3 is TGTGCCAGCAGCCAAGGACAGGGACAGGGCTATGGCTACACCTTC.

The CDR3 DNA reads as TGTGCCAGCAGTTACCGGAAGACAGGGGGCGTTTCACCCCTCCACTTT. It yields the protein CASSYRKTGGVSPLHF. V is TRBV6-5 and J is TRBJ1-6; the match to TRBD1 covers 10 bases. The J segment lost 9 bases and the V segment lost 2 bases, leaving 7 bases of the junction unmatched. In germline, CDR1 is MNHEY, CDR2 SVGAGI. CDR3 length equals 16 residues.

This clone was detected only a few times. The chain has TRBV12-3 or TRBV12-4 and TRBJ2-7, with 10 bases identical to TRBD1. V was pared by 3 bases and J by 6 bases, with 2 bases of the junction left unmatched. The CDR3 extends over 13 amino acids. In nucleotides, the CDR3 is TGTGCCAGCAGTTTCCGGACAGGGGGCGAGCAGTACTTC. Residues: CASSFRTGGEQYF.

V gene TRBV30 combines with J gene TRBJ1-2; 12 nucleotides align to TRBD1. Per germline, CDR1 GTSNPN and CDR2 SVGIG (reference sequence). The CDR3 loop spans 18 amino acids. Unmatched junction bases numbered 16, after V lost 4 bases and J lost 4 bases. The CDR3 sequence is CAWKENPGQGAVRYGYTF. The CDR3 coding sequence is TGTGCCTGGAAGGAAAACCCGGGACAGGGGGCAGTTCGCTATGGCTACACCTTC.

The chain has TRBV5-1 and TRBJ2-7; 9 bases fit TRBD1. The CDR3 runs to 15 residues. The junction had 7 bases not matched to a gene; V was cut back by 0 bases and J by 6 bases. The germline V gene encodes CDR1 SGHRS and CDR2 YFSETQ. CDR3 amino acids: CASSLEGQGGLEQYF. The CDR3 coding sequence is TGCGCCAGCAGCTTGGAGGGACAGGGAGGGCTCGAGCAGTACTTC.

The genes are TRBV5-6 and TRBJ1-2; 9 positions agree with TRBD1. The CDR3 extends over 14 amino acids. V trimming: 4 bases; J trimming: 5 bases; junction bases outside the gene matches: 6. Germline CDR1 and CDR2: SGHDT and YYEEEE. The DNA of the CDR3 is TGTGCCAGCAGCCACTCCGGGACAGGGTATGGCTACACCTTC. This gives the protein CASSHSGTGYGYTF.

In DNA form, the CDR3 reads TGCGCCAGCAGCTCGGAGCCCGTGCATGGCTACACCTTC. Its translation: CASSSEPVHGYTF. V gene TRBV5-1 combines with J gene TRBJ1-2; D call uncertain. With 3 bases removed from V and 6 bases from J, the gap between germline ends came to 12 bases. The germline gives CDR1 SGHRS, CDR2 YFSETQ. This CDR3 region has 13 residues.

The V gene is TRBV4-3, the J gene TRBJ2-3; 8 bases fit TRBD2. CDR1 is LGHNA and CDR2 is YSLEER in the germline V gene. The CDR3 spans 20 residues. The ends lost 4 bases at V and 0 bases at J; junction bases unmatched: 18. CDR3 in DNA: TGCGCCAGCAGCCCCCAACCGGGGGGCGGGGGGCCCCCTAGCACAGATACGCAGTATTTT. The encoded protein is CASSPQPGGGGPPSTDTQYF.

The J gene is TRBJ2-7, the V gene TRBV5-1; 9 nucleotides align to TRBD1. CDR1 is SGHRS and CDR2 is YFSETQ in the germline V gene. Trimming removed 4 bases from V and 1 base from J; junction bases left unmatched: 9. The CDR3 loop spans 16 amino acids. In DNA form, the CDR3 reads TGCGCCAGCAGCCAATCAGGACAGGGGTTATCCTACGAGCAGTACTTC. Residues: CASSQSGQGLSYEQYF.

The J gene is TRBJ2-1, the V gene TRBV28; 14 bases match TRBD2. Per germline, CDR1 MDHEN and CDR2 SYDVKM. This CDR3 is 16 amino acids long. V lost 5 bases to trimming and J lost 1 base; unmatched junction nucleotides: 1. The CDR3 DNA reads as TGTGCCAGCAGTAGGACTAGCGGGGGGTCCTACAATGAGCAGTTCTTC. Protein sequence: CASSRTSGGSYNEQFF.

For the CDR3, the DNA is TGTGCCAGCAGCTTCCCCGGACAGGGAGAGACCCAGTACTTC. Translating gives CASSFPGQGETQYF. The chain couples TRBV5-5 to TRBJ2-5; TRBD1 matches at 8 bases. V gave up 2 bases and J gave up 4 bases; unmatched junction bases: 4. The CDR3 has 14 amino acids. The germline V gene encodes CDR1 SGHKS and CDR2 YYEKEE (reference sequence).